The 8 T cell receptor beta chains listed next were all sequenced from one sample in a study of cytomegalovirus exposure and HLA in healthy donors (dated by TCRdb to the late 2010s). Library preparation used the immunoSEQ multiplex PCR assay. For the multiplex PCR, a mixture combining 60 forward primers for TCR Vbeta segments and 13 reverse primers for TCR Jbeta segments was used. TCRdb mirrors the immuneACCESS table, restricted to in-frame sequences. Some clones are absent from its copies; in checked studies, under half trace to an unresolved V gene, and the reason for the others is unknown. The sample yields fewer than 150,000 clones; around 77% were counted once. About 5.3% of the sample is taken by the ten largest. Sequenced input: PBMCs. These receptors were collected from a woman aged 45-59 years in good health and CMV-seronegative.

V gene TRBV30 combines with J gene TRBJ2-7, with D perhaps matching TRBD1 (5 bases). Germline lookup yields CDR1 GTSNPN and CDR2 SVGIG (reference sequence). This CDR3 region has 12 residues. Between the trimmed V and J ends, which lost 2 bases and 6 bases, there was a span of 11 bases. CDR3 sequence reads: CAWSRGSPEQYF. The CDR3 nucleotides read TGTGCCTGGAGTAGGGGCAGCCCCGAGCAGTACTTC.

A word on this clone: Additional DNA sequences in this sample encode the identical CDR3. The chain couples TRBV30 to TRBJ1-1; D is uncertain. The germline V gene has CDR1 GTSNPN and CDR2 SVGIG (reference sequence). Deletions cut 1 base from V and 1 base from J, with 4 bases between. The CDR3 is 12 residues long. The CDR3 coding sequence is TGTGCCTGGAGTGACAGGAACACTGAAGCTTTCTTT. It yields the protein CAWSDRNTEAFF.

The chain couples TRBV7-2 to TRBJ1-2; maybe TRBD1 (5 bases). Deletions cut 5 bases from V and 3 bases from J, with 16 bases between. Germline assignment: CDR1 SGHTA and CDR2 FQGNSA. The CDR3 runs to 15 residues. CDR3 amino acids: CASSPGLWGDYGYTF. The CDR3 DNA reads TGTGCCAGCAGCCCCGGGCTCTGGGGGGACTATGGCTACACCTTC.

This chain connects TRBV2 to TRBJ2-3, with 8 bases aligning to TRBD1. CDR3 length equals 15 residues. With V trimmed by 8 bases and J by 3 bases, 10 bases remained unmatched. Germline lookup yields CDR1 SNHLY and CDR2 FYNNEI. CDR3 coding DNA: TGTGCCAGCGTTTTGGTAACAGGGGGGACAGATACGCAGTATTTT. As protein: CASVLVTGGTDTQYF.

The V gene is TRBV19, the J gene TRBJ2-6; 11 bases agree with TRBD1. Losses at the gene ends were 8 bases for V and 4 bases for J; bases not matched to a gene: 10. Germline V lookup: CDR1 LNHDA, CDR2 SQIVND (reference sequence). This CDR3 is 17 amino acids long. The CDR3 loop is CASSPGQGADGANVLTF. As DNA, the CDR3 is TGTGCCAGTTCCCCCGGACAGGGGGCTGACGGGGCCAACGTCCTGACTTTC.

The DNA for the CDR3 is TGCAGCGTTGCTTATACAGGGATTAATGAAAAACTGTTTTTT. This encodes CSVAYTGINEKLFF. V is TRBV29-1 and J is TRBJ1-4; TRBD1 might be the D (6 bases). V lost 4 bases, J lost 4 bases, and 13 bases lay in between. This CDR3 spans 14 amino acids. Germline V gives CDR1 SQVTM, CDR2 ANQGSEA.

The rearrangement uses TRBV19 and TRBJ2-7; a possible D gene is TRBD2 (6 bases). The CDR3 loop spans 15 amino acids. Germline V gene lookup returns CDR1 LNHDA and CDR2 SQIVND (reference sequence). Deletions cut 3 bases from V and 2 bases from J, with 14 bases between. The CDR3 protein is CASSMAAGRTYEQYF. The CDR3 DNA reads TGTGCCAGTAGTATGGCCGCGGGACGGACCTACGAGCAGTACTTC.

CDR3 sequence (DNA): TGTGCCAGCAGTTACTGGGGGCCGGGTGAGCAGTTCTTC. Translated, it gives CASSYWGPGEQFF. This sequence joins TRBV6-5 and TRBJ2-1; perhaps TRBD1 as D (6 bases). The CDR3 contains 13 residues. The V gene lost 1 base and the J gene lost 9 bases, with 10 bases spanning the gap. CDR1 is MNHEY and CDR2 is SVGAGI in the germline V gene.